This T cell receptor beta chain was captured by sequencing in a study of vaccination effects on CD4 cells after COVID-19. Pools of viral peptides were used by the ViraFEST assay to expand antigen-specific CD4+ T cells ahead of sequencing. Cultured cells yielded isolated CD4+ T cells after around 10 days. Participants completed two doses of the BNT162b2 or mRNA-1273 vaccine. Germline V gene sequence: CDR1 MNHNY, CDR2 SVGAGI (reference sequence). The CDR3 covers 15 residues. V lost 5 bases and J 5 bases, leaving 15 bases between the germline ends. With respect to this clone: Its specificity is not known.

TCRdb's copy holds only in-frame clones and misses some; the assay was immunoSEQ multiplex PCR. Here the sample spans around 24,000 clones, 81% being singletons. The sample consisted of CD4+ T cells from PBMCs cultured with SARS-CoV-2 spike peptides, taken after COVID-19 vaccination. The TCR comes from a human donor who received a COVID-19 vaccine. Some clones in this sample may be carry-over from other donors' samples. The chain recombines TRBV6-6 with TRBJ1-4, with D maybe TRBD1 (6 bases). The DNA for the CDR3 is TGTGCCAGCAGTCTACAGGGATTTGGGAATGAAAAACTGTTTTTT. The encoded protein is CASSLQGFGNEKLFF.